A single sample is the source of the 11 T cell receptor beta chains below, sequenced in a study of blood T cell repertoires in COVID-19. Using immunoSEQ multiplex PCR, the repertoire was profiled, and TCRdb retains in-frame clones only, with some absent. The sample yields about 190,000 clones, roughly 90% seen once. The specimen was peripheral blood. These receptors all stem from a woman in her 40s who had recovered from COVID-19.

The chain carries TRBV11-3 and TRBJ2-3; D not resolved. The germline V and J ends were trimmed by 5 bases and 2 bases, with 17 bases remaining between them. The CDR3 has 16 residues. Germline assignment: CDR1 SGHNT and CDR2 YENEEA. The CDR3 reads CASSHNPTRNTDTQYF. The CDR3 nucleotides are TGTGCCAGCAGCCATAACCCCACACGAAACACAGATACGCAGTATTTT.

The V and J genes are TRBV5-4 and TRBJ1-4, with TRBD1 matching over 10 bases. The CDR3 totals 17 residues. The ends lost 0 bases at V and 5 bases at J; junction bases unmatched: 7. The germline V gene encodes CDR1 SGHNT and CDR2 YYREEE (reference sequence). In nucleotides, the CDR3 is TGTGCCAGCAGCTTGGGGAACCCGGGACAGGGGAATGAAAAACTGTTTTTT. This sequence encodes CASSLGNPGQGNEKLFF.

The V and J genes are TRBV27 and TRBJ2-3; no reliable D call. This CDR3 comprises 16 residues. V lost 0 bases and J lost 2, with 12 bases in between. The germline gives CDR1 MNHEY, CDR2 SMNVEV (reference sequence). This chain's CDR3 is CASSLSWADHTDTQYF. The DNA of the CDR3 is TGTGCCAGCAGTTTATCCTGGGCAGACCACACAGATACGCAGTATTTT.

This chain connects TRBV10-3 to TRBJ2-7, with a tentative D call TRBD2 (5 bases). Germline lookup yields CDR1 ENHRY and CDR2 SYGVKD. The CDR3 loop spans 16 amino acids. Trimming stripped 0 bases from V and 7 bases from J, with 19 bases between. The CDR3 sequence: CAISESARWGPGEQYF. For the CDR3, the DNA is TGTGCCATCAGTGAGTCGGCTCGTTGGGGTCCGGGGGAGCAGTACTTC.

The chain uses TRBV7-8 and TRBJ1-2, with unresolved D. The germline V and J ends were trimmed by 5 bases and 4 bases, with 17 bases remaining between them. Germline loops: CDR1 SGHVS, CDR2 FQNEAQ. The CDR3 contains 15 residues. The CDR3 DNA reads TGTGCCAGCAGCCCCTCCTTCCAGGTTGGCTATGGCTACACCTTC. This codes for CASSPSFQVGYGYTF.

V usage is TRBV6-5 and J usage is TRBJ2-7; the D gene is possibly TRBD1 (7 bases). Germline V gene lookup returns CDR1 MNHEY and CDR2 SVGAGI. The V end lost 1 base, the J end lost 3 bases, and 13 bases lay between the germline ends. The CDR3 has 15 amino acids. The CDR3 spells CASSYWAGTDYEQYF. The CDR3, as DNA: TGTGCCAGCAGTTACTGGGCGGGGACAGACTACGAGCAGTACTTC.

This sequence joins TRBV6-5 and TRBJ2-1, with a weak D call TRBD2 (5 bases). Per the germline V gene, CDR1 is MNHEY and CDR2 is SVGAGI. V dropped 5 bases and J dropped 4 bases, with 6 bases sitting between them. The CDR3 contains 12 residues. The CDR3 DNA reads as TGTGCCAGCAGTACGGGATACAATGAGCAGTTCTTC. Its protein is CASSTGYNEQFF.

The CDR3: CASSLGTGEFYEQYF. The DNA of the CDR3 is TGTGCCAGCAGCTTAGGAACAGGGGAATTCTACGAGCAGTACTTC. The chain has TRBV7-7 and TRBJ2-7; 7 nucleotides line up with TRBD1. The V gene end was trimmed by 1 base and the J gene end by 3 bases; junction bases not matched to a gene: 6. Germline V gene sequence: CDR1 SSHAT, CDR2 FNYEAQ (reference sequence). There are 15 residues in the CDR3.

The chain uses TRBV18 and TRBJ2-1; TRBD2 aligns across 8 bases. The CDR3 is 14 amino acids. CDR1 KGHSH and CDR2 LQKENI come from the germline V gene. The junction had 0 bases not matched to a gene; V was cut back by 5 bases and J by 0 bases. Written as DNA, the CDR3 is TGTGCCAGCTCAGCGGGGGGCTCCTACAATGAGCAGTTCTTC. Amino acids: CASSAGGSYNEQFF. Combining the CDR3 with reference TRBV18 and TRBJ2-1 gives the whole variable domain NAGVMQNPRHLVRRRGQEARLRCSPMKGHSHVYWYRQLPEEGLKFMVYLQKENIIDESGMPKERFSAEFPKEGPSILRIQQVVRGDSAAYFCASSAGGSYNEQFFGPGTRLTVL.

J is TRBJ2-7 and V is TRBV9, with 7 bases matching TRBD2. With 1 base clipped from V and 7 bases from J, the junction kept 11 bases outside the gene matches. The CDR3 sequence is 15 residues long. Germline CDR1 SGDLS, CDR2 YYNGEE. For the CDR3, the DNA is TGTGCCAGCAGCGTAAGGCGGGAGCTCGGTGGGGAGCAGTACTTC. Amino acids: CASSVRRELGGEQYF.

This chain joins TRBV6-6 and TRBJ2-5, with D possibly being TRBD2 (6 bases). Germline V CDR1 and CDR2: MNHNY, SVGAGI (reference sequence). This CDR3 spans 15 amino acids. The ends were cut back, 2 bases at V and 5 bases at J, with 15 bases in the middle. The DNA for the CDR3 is TGTGCCAGCAGTTACGGAGGGGCCGGGCAGGAGACCCAGTACTTC. Amino acid sequence: CASSYGGAGQETQYF.